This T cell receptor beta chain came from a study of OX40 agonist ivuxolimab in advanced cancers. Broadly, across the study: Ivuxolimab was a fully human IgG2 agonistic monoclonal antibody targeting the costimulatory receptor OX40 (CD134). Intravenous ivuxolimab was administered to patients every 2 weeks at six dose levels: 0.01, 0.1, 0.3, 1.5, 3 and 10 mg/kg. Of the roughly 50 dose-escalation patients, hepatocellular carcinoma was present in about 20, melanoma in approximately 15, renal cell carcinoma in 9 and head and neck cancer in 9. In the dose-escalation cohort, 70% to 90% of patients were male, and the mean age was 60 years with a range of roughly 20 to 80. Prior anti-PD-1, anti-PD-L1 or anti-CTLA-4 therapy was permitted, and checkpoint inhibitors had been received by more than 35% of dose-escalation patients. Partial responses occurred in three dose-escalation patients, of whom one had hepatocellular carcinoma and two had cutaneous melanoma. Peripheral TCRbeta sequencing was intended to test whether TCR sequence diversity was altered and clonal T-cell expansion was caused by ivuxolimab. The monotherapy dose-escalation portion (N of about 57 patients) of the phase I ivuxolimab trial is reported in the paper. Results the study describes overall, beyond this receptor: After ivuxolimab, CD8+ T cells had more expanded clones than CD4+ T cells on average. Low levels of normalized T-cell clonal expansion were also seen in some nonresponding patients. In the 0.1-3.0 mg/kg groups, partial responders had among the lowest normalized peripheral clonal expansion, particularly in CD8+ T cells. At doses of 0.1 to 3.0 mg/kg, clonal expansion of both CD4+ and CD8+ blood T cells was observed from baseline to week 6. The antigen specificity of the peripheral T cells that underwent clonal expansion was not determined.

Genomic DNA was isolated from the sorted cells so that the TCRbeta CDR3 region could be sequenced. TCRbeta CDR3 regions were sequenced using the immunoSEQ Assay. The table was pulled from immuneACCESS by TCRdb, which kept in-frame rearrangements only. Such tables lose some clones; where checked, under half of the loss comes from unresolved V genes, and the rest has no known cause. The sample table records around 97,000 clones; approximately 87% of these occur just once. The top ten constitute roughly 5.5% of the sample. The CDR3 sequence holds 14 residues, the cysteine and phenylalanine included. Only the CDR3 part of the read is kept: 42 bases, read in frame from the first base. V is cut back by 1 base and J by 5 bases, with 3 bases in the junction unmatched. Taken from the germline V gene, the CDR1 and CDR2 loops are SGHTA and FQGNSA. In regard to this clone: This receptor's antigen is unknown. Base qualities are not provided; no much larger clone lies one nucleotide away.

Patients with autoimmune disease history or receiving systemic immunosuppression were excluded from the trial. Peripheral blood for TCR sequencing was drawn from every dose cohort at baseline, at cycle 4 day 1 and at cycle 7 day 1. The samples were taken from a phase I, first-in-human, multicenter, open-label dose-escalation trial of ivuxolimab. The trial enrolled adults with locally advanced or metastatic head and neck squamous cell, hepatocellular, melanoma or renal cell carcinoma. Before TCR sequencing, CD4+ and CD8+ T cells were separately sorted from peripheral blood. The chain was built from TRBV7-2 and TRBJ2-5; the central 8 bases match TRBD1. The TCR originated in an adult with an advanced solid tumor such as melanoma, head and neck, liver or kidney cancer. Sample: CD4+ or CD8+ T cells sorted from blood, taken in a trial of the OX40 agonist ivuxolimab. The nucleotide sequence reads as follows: TGTGCCAGCAGCTTAGGGGACAGGTGGGAGACCCAGTACTTC. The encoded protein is CASSLGDRWETQYF. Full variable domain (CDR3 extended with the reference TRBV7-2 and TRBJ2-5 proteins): GAGVSQSPSNKVTEKGKDVELRCDPISGHTALYWYRQSLGQGLEFLIYFQGNSAPDKSGLPSDRFSAERTGGSVSTLTIQRTQQEDSAVYLCASSLGDRWETQYFGPGTRLLVL.